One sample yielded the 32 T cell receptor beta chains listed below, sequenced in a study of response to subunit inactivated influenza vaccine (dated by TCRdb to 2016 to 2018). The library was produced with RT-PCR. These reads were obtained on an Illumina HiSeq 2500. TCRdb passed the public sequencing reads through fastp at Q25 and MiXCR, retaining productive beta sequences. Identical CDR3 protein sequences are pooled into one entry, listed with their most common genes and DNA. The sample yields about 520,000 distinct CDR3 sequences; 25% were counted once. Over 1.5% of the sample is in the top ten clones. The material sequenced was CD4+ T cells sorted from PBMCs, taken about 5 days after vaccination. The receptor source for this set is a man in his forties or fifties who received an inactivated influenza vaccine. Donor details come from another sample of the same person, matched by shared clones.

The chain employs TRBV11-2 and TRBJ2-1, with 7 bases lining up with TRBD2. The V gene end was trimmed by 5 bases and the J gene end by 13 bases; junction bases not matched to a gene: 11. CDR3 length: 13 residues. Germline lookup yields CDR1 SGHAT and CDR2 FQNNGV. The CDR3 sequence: CASSQEDGLVQFF. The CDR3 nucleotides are TGTGCCAGCAGCCAAGAAGATGGACTAGTACAGTTCTTC.

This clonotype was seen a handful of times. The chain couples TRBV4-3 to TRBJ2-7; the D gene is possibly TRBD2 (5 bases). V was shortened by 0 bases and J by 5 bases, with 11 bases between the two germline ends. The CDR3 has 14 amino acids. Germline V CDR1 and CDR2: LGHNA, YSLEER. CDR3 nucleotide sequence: TGCGCCAGCAGCCAAGATCAAGGGAGCCACGAGCAGTACTTC. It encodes CASSQDQGSHEQYF.

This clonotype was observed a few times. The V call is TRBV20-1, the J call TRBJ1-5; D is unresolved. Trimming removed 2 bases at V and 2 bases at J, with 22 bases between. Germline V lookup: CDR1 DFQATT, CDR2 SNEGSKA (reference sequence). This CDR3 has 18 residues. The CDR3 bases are TGCAGTGCTAGAAGCTCCACGACCCAAACGGGTGGCAATCAGCCCCAGCATTTT. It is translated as CSARSSTTQTGGNQPQHF.

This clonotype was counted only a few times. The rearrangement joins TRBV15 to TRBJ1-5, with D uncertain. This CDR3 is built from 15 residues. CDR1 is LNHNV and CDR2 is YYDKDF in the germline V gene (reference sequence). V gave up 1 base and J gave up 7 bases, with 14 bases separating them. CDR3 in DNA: TGTGCCACCAGCAGAGGGGGAGCACTCGAACAGCCCCAGCATTTT. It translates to CATSRGGALEQPQHF.

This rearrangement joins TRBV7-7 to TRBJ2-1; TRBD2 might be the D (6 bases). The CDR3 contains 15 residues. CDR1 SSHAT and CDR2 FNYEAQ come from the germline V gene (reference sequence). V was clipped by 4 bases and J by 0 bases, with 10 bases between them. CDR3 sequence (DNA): TGTGCCAGCAGCTCGAATAGCGGCTCCTACAATGAGCAGTTCTTC. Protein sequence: CASSSNSGSYNEQFF.

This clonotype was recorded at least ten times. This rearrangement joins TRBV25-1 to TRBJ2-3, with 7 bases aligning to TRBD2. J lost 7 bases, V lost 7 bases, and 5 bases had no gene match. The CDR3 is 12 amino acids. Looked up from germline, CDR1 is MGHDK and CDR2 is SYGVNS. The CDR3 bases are TGTGCCAGCACCGGAGCGGGGCATACGCAGTATTTT. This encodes CASTGAGHTQYF.

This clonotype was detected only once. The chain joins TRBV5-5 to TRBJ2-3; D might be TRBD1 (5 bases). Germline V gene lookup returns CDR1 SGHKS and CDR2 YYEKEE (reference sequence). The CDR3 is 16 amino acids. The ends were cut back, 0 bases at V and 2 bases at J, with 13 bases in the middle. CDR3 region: CASSLASQGYTDTQYF. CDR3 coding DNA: TGTGCCAGCAGCTTGGCCTCGCAGGGATACACAGATACGCAGTATTTT.

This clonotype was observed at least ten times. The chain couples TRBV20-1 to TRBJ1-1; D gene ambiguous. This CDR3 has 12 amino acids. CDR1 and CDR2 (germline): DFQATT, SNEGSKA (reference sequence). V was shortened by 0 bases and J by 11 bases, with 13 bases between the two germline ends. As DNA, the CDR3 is TGCAGTGCTAGAGATAATTCTGTCGAGGCTTTCTTT. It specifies CSARDNSVEAFF.

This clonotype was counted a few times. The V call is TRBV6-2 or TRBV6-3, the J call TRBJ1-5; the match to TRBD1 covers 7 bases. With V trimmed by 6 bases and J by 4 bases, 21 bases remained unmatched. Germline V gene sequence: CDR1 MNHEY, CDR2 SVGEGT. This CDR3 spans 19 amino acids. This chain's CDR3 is CASSPFSGGLVPFNQPQHF. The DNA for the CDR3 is TGTGCCAGCAGCCCCTTCTCAGGGGGTCTGGTACCTTTTAATCAGCCCCAGCATTTT.

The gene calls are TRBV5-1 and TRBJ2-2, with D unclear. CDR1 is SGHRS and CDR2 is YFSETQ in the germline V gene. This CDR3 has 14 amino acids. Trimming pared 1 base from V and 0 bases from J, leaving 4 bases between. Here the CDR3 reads CASSLIPNTGELFF. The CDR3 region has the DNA TGCGCCAGCAGCTTGATCCCGAACACCGGGGAGCTGTTTTTT.

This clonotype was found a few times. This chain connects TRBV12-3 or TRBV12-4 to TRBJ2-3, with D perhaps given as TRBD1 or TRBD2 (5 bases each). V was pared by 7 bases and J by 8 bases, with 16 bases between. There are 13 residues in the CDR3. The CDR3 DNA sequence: TGTGCCAGCAAAGTGGATGGGGGTCTTACGCAGTATTTT. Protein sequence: CASKVDGGLTQYF.

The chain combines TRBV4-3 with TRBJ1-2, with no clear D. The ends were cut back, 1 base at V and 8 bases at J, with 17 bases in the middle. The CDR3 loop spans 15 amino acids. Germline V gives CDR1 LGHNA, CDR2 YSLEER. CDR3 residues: CASSQVGGQVGGYTF. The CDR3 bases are TGCGCCAGCAGCCAAGTGGGCGGCCAGGTAGGGGGCTACACCTTC.

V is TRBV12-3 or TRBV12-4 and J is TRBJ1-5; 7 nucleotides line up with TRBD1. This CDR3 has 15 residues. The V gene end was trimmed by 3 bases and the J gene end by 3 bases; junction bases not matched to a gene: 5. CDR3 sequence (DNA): TGTGCCAGCAGTTTGGGACAGACATTCAATCAGCCCCAGCATTTT. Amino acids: CASSLGQTFNQPQHF.

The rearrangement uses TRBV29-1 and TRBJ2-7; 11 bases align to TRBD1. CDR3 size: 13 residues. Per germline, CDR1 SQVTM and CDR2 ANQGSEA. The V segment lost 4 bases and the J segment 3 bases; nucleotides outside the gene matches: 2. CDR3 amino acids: CSVGDRGDYEQYF. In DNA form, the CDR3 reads TGCAGCGTTGGGGACAGGGGGGACTACGAGCAGTACTTC.

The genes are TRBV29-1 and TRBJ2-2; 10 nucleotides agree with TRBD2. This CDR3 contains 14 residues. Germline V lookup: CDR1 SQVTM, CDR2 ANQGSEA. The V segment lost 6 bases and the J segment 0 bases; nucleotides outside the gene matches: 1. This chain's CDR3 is CSVLAGTNTGELFF. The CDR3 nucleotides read TGCAGCGTACTAGCGGGGACGAACACCGGGGAGCTGTTTTTT.

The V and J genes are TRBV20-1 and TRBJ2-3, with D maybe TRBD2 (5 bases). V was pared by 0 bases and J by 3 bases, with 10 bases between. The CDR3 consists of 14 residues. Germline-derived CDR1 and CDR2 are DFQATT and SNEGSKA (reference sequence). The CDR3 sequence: CSAREGRRTDTQYF. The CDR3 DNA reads TGCAGTGCTAGAGAGGGGAGACGGACAGATACGCAGTATTTT.

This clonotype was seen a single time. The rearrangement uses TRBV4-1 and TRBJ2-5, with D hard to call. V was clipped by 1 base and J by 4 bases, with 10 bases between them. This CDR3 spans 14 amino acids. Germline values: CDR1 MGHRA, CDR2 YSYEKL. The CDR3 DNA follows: TGCGCCAGCAGCCAAGTGTCCACTCGAGAGACCCAGTACTTC. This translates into CASSQVSTRETQYF.

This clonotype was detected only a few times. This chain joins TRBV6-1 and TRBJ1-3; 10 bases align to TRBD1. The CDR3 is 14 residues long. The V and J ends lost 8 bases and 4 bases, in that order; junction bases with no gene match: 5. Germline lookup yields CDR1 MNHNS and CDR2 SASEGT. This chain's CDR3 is CASRDRGMGNTIYF. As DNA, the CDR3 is TGTGCCAGCCGGGACAGGGGCATGGGAAACACCATATATTTT.

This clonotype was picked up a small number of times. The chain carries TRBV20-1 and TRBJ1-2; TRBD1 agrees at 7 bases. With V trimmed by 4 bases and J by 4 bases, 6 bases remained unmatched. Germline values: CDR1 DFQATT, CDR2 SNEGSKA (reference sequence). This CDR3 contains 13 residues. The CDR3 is CSANRGSTYGYTF. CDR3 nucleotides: TGCAGTGCTAACAGGGGATCAACCTATGGCTACACCTTC.

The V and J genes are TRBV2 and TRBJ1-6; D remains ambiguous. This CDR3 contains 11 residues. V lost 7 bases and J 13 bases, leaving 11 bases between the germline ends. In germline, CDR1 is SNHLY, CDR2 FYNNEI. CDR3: CASTRRGPLHF. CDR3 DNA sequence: TGTGCCAGCACAAGACGTGGTCCCCTCCACTTT.

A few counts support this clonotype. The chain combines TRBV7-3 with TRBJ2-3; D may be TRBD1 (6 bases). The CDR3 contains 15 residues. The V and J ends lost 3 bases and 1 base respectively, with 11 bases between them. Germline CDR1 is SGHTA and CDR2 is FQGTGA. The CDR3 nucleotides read TGTGCCAGCAGCTTCCGAGCAGGGGGCACAGATACGCAGTATTTT. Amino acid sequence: CASSFRAGGTDTQYF.

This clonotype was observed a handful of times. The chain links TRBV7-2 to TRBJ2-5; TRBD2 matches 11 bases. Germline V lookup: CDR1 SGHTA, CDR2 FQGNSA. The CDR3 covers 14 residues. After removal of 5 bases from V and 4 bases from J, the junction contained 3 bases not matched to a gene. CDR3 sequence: CASSVLAGGETQYF. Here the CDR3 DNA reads TGTGCCAGCAGCGTCCTAGCGGGAGGAGAGACCCAGTACTTC. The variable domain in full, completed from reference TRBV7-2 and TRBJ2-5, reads GAGVSQSPSNKVTEKGKDVELRCDPISGHTALYWYRQSLGQGLEFLIYFQGNSAPDKSGLPSDRFSAERTGGSVSTLTIQRTQQEDSAVYLCASSVLAGGETQYFGPGTRLLVL.

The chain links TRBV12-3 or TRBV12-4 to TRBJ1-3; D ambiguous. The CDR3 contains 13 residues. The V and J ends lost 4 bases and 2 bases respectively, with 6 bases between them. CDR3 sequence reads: CASSSSAGNTIYF. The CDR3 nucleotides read TGTGCCAGCAGTTCCAGCGCTGGAAACACCATATATTTT.

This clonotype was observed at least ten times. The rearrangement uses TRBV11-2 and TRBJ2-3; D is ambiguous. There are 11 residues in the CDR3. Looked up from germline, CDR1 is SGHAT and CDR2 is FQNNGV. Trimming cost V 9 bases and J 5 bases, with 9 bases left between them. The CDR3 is CASRGGDTQYF. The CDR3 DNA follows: TGTGCCAGTCGAGGTGGAGATACGCAGTATTTT.

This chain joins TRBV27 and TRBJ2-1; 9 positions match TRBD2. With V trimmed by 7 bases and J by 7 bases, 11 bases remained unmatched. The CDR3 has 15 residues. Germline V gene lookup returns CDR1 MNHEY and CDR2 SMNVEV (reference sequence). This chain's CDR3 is CASNQRGLAVNEQFF. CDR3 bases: TGTGCCAGCAACCAGCGGGGACTAGCAGTGAATGAGCAGTTCTTC.

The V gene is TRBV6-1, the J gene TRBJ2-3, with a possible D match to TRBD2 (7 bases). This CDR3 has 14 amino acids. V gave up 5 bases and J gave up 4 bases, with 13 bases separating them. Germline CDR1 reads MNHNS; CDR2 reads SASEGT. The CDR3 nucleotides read TGTGCCAGCAGTCCAAGGGGGAGGGCAGATACGCAGTATTTT. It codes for CASSPRGRADTQYF.

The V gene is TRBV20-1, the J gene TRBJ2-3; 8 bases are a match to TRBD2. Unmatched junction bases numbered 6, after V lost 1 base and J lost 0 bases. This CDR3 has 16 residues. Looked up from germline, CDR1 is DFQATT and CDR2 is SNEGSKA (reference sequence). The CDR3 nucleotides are TGCAGTGCTAGAGGGGAACTAGCGGAAAGCACAGATACGCAGTATTTT. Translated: CSARGELAESTDTQYF.

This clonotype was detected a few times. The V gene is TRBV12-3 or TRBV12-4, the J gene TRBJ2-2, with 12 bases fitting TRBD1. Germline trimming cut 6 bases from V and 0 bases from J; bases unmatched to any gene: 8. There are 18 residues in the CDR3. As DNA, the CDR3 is TGTGCCAGCAGACGGTCCGGGACAGGGGGCCCGAACACCGGGGAGCTGTTTTTT. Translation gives CASRRSGTGGPNTGELFF.

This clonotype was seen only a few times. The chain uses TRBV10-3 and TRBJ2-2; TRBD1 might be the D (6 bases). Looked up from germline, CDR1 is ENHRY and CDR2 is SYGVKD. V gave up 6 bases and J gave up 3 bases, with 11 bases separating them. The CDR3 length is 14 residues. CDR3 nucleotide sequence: TGTGCCATCAGCGGTAACAGGGACACCGGGGAGCTGTTTTTT. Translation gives CAISGNRDTGELFF.

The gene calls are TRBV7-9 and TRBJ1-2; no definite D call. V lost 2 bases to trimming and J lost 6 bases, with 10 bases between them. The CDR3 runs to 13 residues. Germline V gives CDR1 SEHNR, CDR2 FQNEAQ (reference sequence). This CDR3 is CASSLPGRDGYTF. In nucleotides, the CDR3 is TGTGCCAGCAGCTTACCTGGACGGGATGGCTACACCTTC. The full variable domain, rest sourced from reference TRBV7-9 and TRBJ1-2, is DTGVSQNPRHKITKRGQNVTFRCDPISEHNRLYWYRQTLGQGPEFLTYFQNEAQLEKSRLLSDRFSAERPKGSFSTLEIQRTEQGDSAMYLCASSLPGRDGYTFGSGTRLTVV.

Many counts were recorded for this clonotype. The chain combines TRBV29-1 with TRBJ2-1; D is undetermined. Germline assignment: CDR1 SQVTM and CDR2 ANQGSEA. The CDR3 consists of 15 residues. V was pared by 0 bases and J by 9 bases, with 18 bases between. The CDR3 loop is CSVEDSQPPYLEQFF. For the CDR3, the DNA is TGCAGCGTTGAAGATAGCCAGCCGCCCTACCTTGAGCAGTTCTTC.

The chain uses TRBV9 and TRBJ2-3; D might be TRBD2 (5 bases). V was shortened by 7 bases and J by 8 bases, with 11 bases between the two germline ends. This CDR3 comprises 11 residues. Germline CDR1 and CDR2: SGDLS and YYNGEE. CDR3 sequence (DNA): TGTGCCAGCCGCGCCCGGGGTACGCAGTATTTT. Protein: CASRARGTQYF.